This T cell receptor beta chain was retrieved from a study of cytomegalovirus exposure and HLA in healthy donors. Findings of the study overall: Reports indicated that the classifier achieved high specificity and sensitivity in diagnosing cytomegalovirus status. According to an earlier analysis, most TCR beta V segments yielded productive rearrangements about 87% or about 30% of the time. Immune exposure was documented only through CMV serostatus.

Primers: 60 Vbeta forward and 13 Jbeta reverse. Only in-frame clones appear in the TCRdb table, and some are missing; sequencing was by immunoSEQ multiplex PCR. The profile shows 100,000 or so clones, more than 70% of them singletons. Trimming removed 1 base at V and 4 bases at J, with 13 bases between. The CDR3 length is 15 residues. The germline V gene has CDR1 SEHNR and CDR2 FQNEAQ (reference sequence). Worth noting for this clone: Its antigen is still unknown.

The sequencing input was PBMCs. J is TRBJ1-1 and V is TRBV7-9; TRBD1 is a possible D gene (6 bases). This sequence originates from a man aged 25 to 45 in good health and CMV-seronegative. The CDR3 region is CASSLERSRGTEAFF. DNA for the CDR3: TGTGCCAGCAGCTTAGAACGATCCAGGGGCACTGAAGCTTTCTTT. The full variable domain, rest sourced from reference TRBV7-9 and TRBJ1-1, is DTGVSQNPRHKITKRGQNVTFRCDPISEHNRLYWYRQTLGQGPEFLTYFQNEAQLEKSRLLSDRFSAERPKGSFSTLEIQRTEQGDSAMYLCASSLERSRGTEAFFGQGTRLTVV.